This TCR beta chain was sequenced in a study of PD-1 blockade in classical Hodgkin lymphoma. The V gene's germline CDR1 is SNHLY and CDR2 FYNNEI. This CDR3 spans 15 amino acids. The V gene lost 6 bases and the J gene lost 2 bases, with 14 bases spanning the gap. The study's findings and limits: Factors driving the repertoire differences, possibly disease activity or prior therapy, remain undefined. Exclusion covered patients beginning nivolumab under 1 year post-ASCT. Lower baseline TCR diversity was reported for newly diagnosed patients than for healthy donors. The CD4+ diversity rise by C4D1 was clearest in complete responders.

Libraries were prepared by immunoSEQ multiplex PCR; TCRdb keeps only in-frame clonotypes and omits some of them. Of fewer than 100,000 clones in the sample, approximately 91% are singletons; the top ten hold 22%. Remarks on this clone: What it recognizes is unknown.

Patients all relapsed after autologous stem cell transplantation, and there was variation in brentuximab vedotin exposure. The chain recombines TRBV2 with TRBJ2-4, with no clear D. The receptor's source is a human donor with classical Hodgkin lymphoma. This material consisted of peripheral blood mononuclear cells (PBMCs), taken at baseline. The CDR3 protein is CASRAGGGPKNIQYF. The CDR3 bases are TGTGCCAGCAGGGCCGGCGGCGGCCCCAAAAACATTCAGTACTTC.